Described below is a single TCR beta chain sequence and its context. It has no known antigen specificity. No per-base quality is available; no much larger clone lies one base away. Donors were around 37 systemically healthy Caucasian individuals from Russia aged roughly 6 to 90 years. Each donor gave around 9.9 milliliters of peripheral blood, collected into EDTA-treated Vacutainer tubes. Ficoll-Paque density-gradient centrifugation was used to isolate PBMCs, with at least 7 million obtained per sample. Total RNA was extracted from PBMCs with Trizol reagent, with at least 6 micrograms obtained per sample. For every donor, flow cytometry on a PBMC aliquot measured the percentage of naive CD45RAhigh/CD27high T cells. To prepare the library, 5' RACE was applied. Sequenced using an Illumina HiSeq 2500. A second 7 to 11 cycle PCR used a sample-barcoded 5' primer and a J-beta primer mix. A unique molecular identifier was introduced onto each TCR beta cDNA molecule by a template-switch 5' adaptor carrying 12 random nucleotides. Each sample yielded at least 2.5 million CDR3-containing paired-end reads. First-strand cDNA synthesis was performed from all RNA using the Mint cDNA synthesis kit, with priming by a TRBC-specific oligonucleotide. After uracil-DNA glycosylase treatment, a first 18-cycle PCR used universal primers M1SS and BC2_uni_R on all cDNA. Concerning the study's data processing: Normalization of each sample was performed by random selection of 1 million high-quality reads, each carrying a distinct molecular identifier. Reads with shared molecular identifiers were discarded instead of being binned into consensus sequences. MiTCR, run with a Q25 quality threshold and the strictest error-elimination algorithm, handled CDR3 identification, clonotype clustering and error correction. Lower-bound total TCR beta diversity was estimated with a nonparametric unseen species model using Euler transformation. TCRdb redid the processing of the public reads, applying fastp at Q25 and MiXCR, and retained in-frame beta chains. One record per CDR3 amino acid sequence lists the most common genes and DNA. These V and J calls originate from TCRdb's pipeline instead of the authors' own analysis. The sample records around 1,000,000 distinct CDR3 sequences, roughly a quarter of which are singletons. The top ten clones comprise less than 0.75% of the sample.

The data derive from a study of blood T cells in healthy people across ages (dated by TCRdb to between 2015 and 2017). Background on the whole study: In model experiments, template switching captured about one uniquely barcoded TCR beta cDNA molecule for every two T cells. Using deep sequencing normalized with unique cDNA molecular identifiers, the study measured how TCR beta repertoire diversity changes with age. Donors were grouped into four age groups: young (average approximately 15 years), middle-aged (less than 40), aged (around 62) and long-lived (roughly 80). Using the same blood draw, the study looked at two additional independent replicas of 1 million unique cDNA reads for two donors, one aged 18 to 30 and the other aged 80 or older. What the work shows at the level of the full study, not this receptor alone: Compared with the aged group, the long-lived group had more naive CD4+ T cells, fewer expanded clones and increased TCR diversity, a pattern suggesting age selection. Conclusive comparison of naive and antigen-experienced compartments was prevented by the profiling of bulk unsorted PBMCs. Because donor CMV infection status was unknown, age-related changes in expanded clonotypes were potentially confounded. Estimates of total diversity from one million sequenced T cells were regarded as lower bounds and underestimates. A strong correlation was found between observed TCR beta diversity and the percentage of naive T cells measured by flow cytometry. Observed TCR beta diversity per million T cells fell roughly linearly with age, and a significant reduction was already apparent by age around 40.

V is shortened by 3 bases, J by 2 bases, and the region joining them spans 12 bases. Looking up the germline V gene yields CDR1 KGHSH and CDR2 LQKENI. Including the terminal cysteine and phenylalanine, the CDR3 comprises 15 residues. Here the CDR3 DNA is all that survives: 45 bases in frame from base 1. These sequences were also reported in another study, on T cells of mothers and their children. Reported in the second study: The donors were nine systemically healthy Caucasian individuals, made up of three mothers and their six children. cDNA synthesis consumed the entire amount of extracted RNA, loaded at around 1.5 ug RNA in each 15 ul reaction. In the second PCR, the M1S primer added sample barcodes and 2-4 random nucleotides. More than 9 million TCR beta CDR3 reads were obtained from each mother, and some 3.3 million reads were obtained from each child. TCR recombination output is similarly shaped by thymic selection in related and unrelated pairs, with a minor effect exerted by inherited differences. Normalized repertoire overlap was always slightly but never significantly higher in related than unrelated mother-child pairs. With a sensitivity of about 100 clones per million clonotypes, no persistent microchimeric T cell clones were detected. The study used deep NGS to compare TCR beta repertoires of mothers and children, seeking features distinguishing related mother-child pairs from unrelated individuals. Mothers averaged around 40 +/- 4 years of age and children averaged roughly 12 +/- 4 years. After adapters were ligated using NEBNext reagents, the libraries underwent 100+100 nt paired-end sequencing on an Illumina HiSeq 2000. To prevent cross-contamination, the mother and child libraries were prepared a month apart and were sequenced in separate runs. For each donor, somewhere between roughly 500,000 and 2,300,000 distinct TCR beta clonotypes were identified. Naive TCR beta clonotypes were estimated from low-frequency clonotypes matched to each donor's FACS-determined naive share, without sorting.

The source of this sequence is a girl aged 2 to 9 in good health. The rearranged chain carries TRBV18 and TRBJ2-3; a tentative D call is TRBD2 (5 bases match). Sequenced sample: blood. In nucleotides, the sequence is TGTGCCAGCTCACCGGTCGAGCGGAACACAGATACGCAGTATTTT. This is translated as CASSPVERNTDTQYF.